This T cell receptor (beta chain) came from a study of blood T cells in healthy people across ages. With V trimmed by 4 bases and J by 5 bases, 7 bases remained unmatched. There are 15 residues in the CDR3. Germline CDR1 is MDHEN and CDR2 is SYDVKM. General observations from the study: Because donor CMV status was unknown, expanded clonotype changes were possibly confounded.

In its sample, this clonotype was seen a few times. What it recognizes is unknown. Primed by a sample-barcoded 5' primer and a J-beta primer mix, a second PCR proceeded for 7 to 11 cycles. Via MiXCR, TCRdb re-called the 5' RACE reads, giving one row per CDR3 protein. The sample lists some 760,000 distinct CDR3 sequences; 20% to 25% were seen once. These data are also associated with another study on T cells of mothers and their children.

The genes are TRBV28 and TRBJ1-4; 7 bases are shared with TRBD1. This sequence originates from a boy aged 5 to 17 in good health. The specimen sequenced was blood. DNA for the CDR3: TGTGCCAGCAGTTCTGCCGGGACAGCGAATGAAAAACTGTTTTTT. It is translated as CASSSAGTANEKLFF.